A single T cell receptor (beta chain) is shown here with its context. Between the trimmed V and J ends, which lost 0 bases and 8 bases, there was a span of 20 bases. The CDR3 covers 16 residues. Looked up from germline, CDR1 is SGHRS and CDR2 is YFSETQ. TCR beta chains were sequenced at survey level with immunoSEQ. Clones were read by immunoSEQ multiplex PCR, and TCRdb kept only the in-frame ones, dropping some. Altogether under 90,000 clones are present, 85% to 95% being singletons, with the ten largest covering roughly 4.2%. The source of this sequence is a man aged 40-50 years with rheumatoid arthritis. The chain employs TRBV5-1 and TRBJ1-2; D gene ambiguous. The material sequenced was PBMCs. The CDR3, as DNA: TGCGCCAGCAGCTTGGCCGGGCCAAACCGCCTGGACGGCTACACCTTC. Encoded protein: CASSLAGPNRLDGYTF.